What follows are 32 T cell receptor beta chains derived from one specimen sequenced in a study of persistence of HIV-infected CD4 T cells. The antigens for these receptors are not known. The immunoSEQ assay was version 4, run in survey mode. Sequencing used immunoSEQ multiplex PCR; TCRdb keeps in-frame clones, though not all of them. The sample consists of about 19,000 clones, 65% of them appearing once. Overlapping HIV-1 Gag 15-mer peptides at 0.85 to 1 ug per peptide per mL were used. Sorting of responding CD4+ T cells relied on upregulated CD40 ligand together with CD69. Sequenced material: CD4+ T cells sorted from PBMCs after roughly 18-hour stimulation, taken from a patient who received antiretroviral therapy. The receptors here all came from an adult woman with HIV who was CMV-seropositive.

This sequence joins TRBV10-3 and TRBJ1-4; the D gene is possibly TRBD1 (5 bases). V was pared by 5 bases and J by 3 bases, with 16 bases between. The germline V gene has CDR1 ENHRY and CDR2 SYGVKD. The CDR3 consists of 16 residues. The CDR3 region is CAISRTSGEANEKLFF. The CDR3 DNA follows: TGTGCCATCAGTCGGACATCGGGGGAGGCTAATGAAAAACTGTTTTTT.

V and J are TRBV5-6 and TRBJ1-5, with TRBD1 matching 7 bases. CDR3 length: 14 amino acids. V was clipped by 2 bases and J by 2 bases; unmatched bases: 1. Germline V CDR1 and CDR2: SGHDT, YYEEEE. DNA of the CDR3: TGTGCCAGCAGCTTAGACAGGGGCAATCAGCCCCAGCATTTT. It specifies CASSLDRGNQPQHF.

The chain is built from TRBV19 and TRBJ1-1; maybe TRBD1 (5 bases). Per germline, CDR1 LNHDA and CDR2 SQIVND (reference sequence). CDR3 length: 16 residues. V shed 11 bases and J shed 1 base, with 23 bases lying between them. This CDR3 is CASLVPGGVGNTEAFF. As DNA, the CDR3 is TGTGCCTCTCTCGTTCCTGGGGGGGTTGGGAACACTGAAGCTTTCTTT. Full variable domain (missing parts from reference TRBV19 and TRBJ1-1): DGGITQSPKYLFRKEGQNVTLSCEQNLNHDAMYWYRQDPGQGLRLIYYSQIVNDFQKGDIAEGYSVSREKKESFPLTVTSAQKNPTAFYLCASLVPGGVGNTEAFFGQGTRLTVV.

This sequence joins TRBV29-1 and TRBJ1-1; D possibly corresponds to TRBD1 (6 bases). There are 15 residues in the CDR3. The V end was cut by 6 bases, the J end by 0 bases, with 17 bases between. The germline gives CDR1 SQVTM, CDR2 ANQGSEA. CDR3 amino acids: CSVPRGGTMNTEAFF. The CDR3 DNA sequence: TGCAGCGTGCCGAGAGGGGGGACCATGAACACTGAAGCTTTCTTT.

V gene TRBV30 combines with J gene TRBJ1-2; D unclear. The CDR3 is 10 residues long. Germline V gene sequence: CDR1 GTSNPN, CDR2 SVGIG (reference sequence). V shed 7 bases and J shed 1 base, with 4 bases lying between them. CDR3 DNA: TGTGCCTCCTTTAACTATGGCTACACCTTC. It specifies CASFNYGYTF.

CDR3 protein: CASSYRTGTASTEAFF. CDR3 in DNA: TGTGCCAGCAGTTACCGGACAGGGACGGCGAGCACTGAAGCTTTCTTT. The V call is TRBV6-5, the J call TRBJ1-1; 8 bases align to TRBD1. The CDR3 consists of 16 residues. J gave up 4 bases and V 2 bases, and 9 bases lay outside the gene matches. CDR1 MNHEY and CDR2 SVGAGI come from the germline V gene.

The chain carries TRBV30 and TRBJ2-3; 7 positions agree with TRBD1. The ends lost 2 bases at V and 4 bases at J; junction bases unmatched: 6. The CDR3 totals 14 residues. The V gene's germline CDR1 is GTSNPN and CDR2 SVGIG (reference sequence). This CDR3 is CAWSRQGGADTQYF. In nucleotides, the CDR3 is TGTGCCTGGAGTCGACAGGGTGGAGCAGATACGCAGTATTTT.

The J gene is TRBJ1-1, the V gene TRBV7-9; the D gene is possibly TRBD1 (5 bases). Trimming removed 5 bases from V and 4 bases from J, with 11 bases in between. This CDR3 contains 13 residues. Germline CDR1 SEHNR, CDR2 FQNEAQ (reference sequence). The CDR3 nucleotides read TGTGCCAGCAGCCCAACAAGGGGCACTGAAGCTTTCTTT. Translation: CASSPTRGTEAFF.

This clone has just one count. The genes are TRBV30 and TRBJ1-2; the D gene is possibly TRBD1 (6 bases). The V gene lost 2 bases and the J gene lost 4 bases, with 17 bases spanning the gap. Germline V lookup: CDR1 GTSNPN, CDR2 SVGIG (reference sequence). CDR3 length equals 15 residues. DNA for the CDR3: TGTGCCTGGAGTCGTGCCGGGGAAGGGGGCTATGGCTACACCTTC. Its translation: CAWSRAGEGGYGYTF.

The chain has TRBV24-1 and TRBJ1-1; no firm D call. CDR3 length: 13 amino acids. Trimming took off 4 bases at V and 6 bases at J, with 11 bases between the two ends. Looked up from germline, CDR1 is KGHDR and CDR2 is SFDVKD. CDR3 loop: CATSDGGRSEAFF. The DNA for the CDR3 is TGTGCCACCAGTGACGGCGGCCGATCTGAAGCTTTCTTT.

The chain has TRBV6-5 and TRBJ2-3, with 7 nucleotides matching TRBD1. V trimming: 2 bases; J trimming: 4 bases; junction bases outside the gene matches: 6. This CDR3 has 15 residues. CDR1 is MNHEY and CDR2 is SVGAGI in the germline V gene. In nucleotides, the CDR3 is TGTGCCAGCAGTTACAGGGGGCTGATGGCAGATACGCAGTATTTT. Its translation: CASSYRGLMADTQYF.

The gene calls are TRBV5-5 and TRBJ2-3; perhaps D is TRBD1 or TRBD2 (5 bases each). V dropped 0 bases and J dropped 3 bases, with 11 bases sitting between them. There are 15 residues in the CDR3. Germline loops: CDR1 SGHKS, CDR2 YYEKEE (reference sequence). CDR3 loop: CASSLDGTVTDTQYF. In nucleotides, the CDR3 is TGTGCCAGCAGCTTGGATGGGACCGTGACAGATACGCAGTATTTT. The complete variable domain, with remaining parts taken from reference TRBV5-5 and TRBJ2-3, reads DAGVTQSPTHLIKTRGQQVTLRCSPISGHKSVSWYQQVLGQGPQFIFQYYEKEERGRGNFPDRFSARQFPNYSSELNVNALLLGDSALYLCASSLDGTVTDTQYFGPGTRLTVL.

The chain recombines TRBV12-5 with TRBJ2-3; D may be TRBD2 (5 bases). Germline assignment: CDR1 LGHNT and CDR2 FRNRAP. The CDR3 totals 14 residues. V dropped 3 bases and J dropped 2 bases, with 9 bases sitting between them. Written as DNA, the CDR3 is TGTGCTAGTGGTTTTTACGGGGTCACAGATACGCAGTATTTT. Translating it yields CASGFYGVTDTQYF.

The chain combines TRBV5-1 with TRBJ1-6, with a weak D call TRBD1 (5 bases). This CDR3 comprises 15 residues. V was shortened by 2 bases and J by 10 bases, with 16 bases between the two germline ends. Looked up from germline, CDR1 is SGHRS and CDR2 is YFSETQ. This CDR3 reads CASSLSSGGLSPLHF. The CDR3 region has the DNA TGCGCCAGCAGCTTATCGAGTGGGGGACTATCACCCCTCCACTTT.

DNA for the CDR3: TGTGCCTGGAGCCCTAGGGGCCTCCAGGGACTAGCGGAGAAGAATGAGCAGTTCTTC. Translated, it gives CAWSPRGLQGLAEKNEQFF. The chain is built from TRBV30 and TRBJ2-1; 11 nucleotides align to TRBD2. Germline V gives CDR1 GTSNPN, CDR2 SVGIG (reference sequence). CDR3 length equals 19 residues. With V trimmed by 3 bases and J by 7 bases, 20 bases remained unmatched. Full variable domain (rest looked up from reference TRBV30 and TRBJ2-1): SQTIHQWPATLVQPVGSPLSLECTVEGTSNPNLYWYRQAAGRGLQLLFYSVGIGQISSEVPQNLSASRPQDRQFILSSKKLLLSDSGFYLCAWSPRGLQGLAEKNEQFFGPGTRLTVL.

This clone appeared a few times. The chain couples TRBV19 to TRBJ2-1; no reliable D call. V gave up 0 bases and J gave up 2 bases, with 5 bases separating them. Looked up from germline, CDR1 is LNHDA and CDR2 is SQIVND (reference sequence). This CDR3 contains 14 residues. The CDR3 nucleotides read TGTGCCAGTAGTATAGATCAAGCCTACAATGAGCAGTTCTTC. Translation: CASSIDQAYNEQFF.

The chain is built from TRBV10-3 and TRBJ2-7; TRBD2 aligns across 10 bases. V dropped 4 bases and J dropped 3; count of bases not matched to a gene: 0. The CDR3 loop spans 13 amino acids. CDR1 and CDR2 (germline): ENHRY, SYGVKD. The CDR3 reads CAISGTSGYEQYV. In DNA form, the CDR3 reads TGTGCCATCAGTGGGACTAGCGGCTACGAGCAGTACGTC.

The V call is TRBV27, the J call TRBJ2-6; 9 nucleotides match TRBD1. The CDR3 contains 20 residues. CDR1 and CDR2 (germline): MNHEY, SMNVEV (reference sequence). After removal of 7 bases from V and 3 bases from J, the junction contained 19 bases not matched to a gene. CDR3 protein: CASTTIKQGARVGGANVLTF. The CDR3 bases are TGTGCCAGCACCACAATCAAACAGGGGGCGCGGGTCGGTGGGGCCAACGTCCTGACTTTC.

This clone was counted a few times. V and J are TRBV19 and TRBJ2-7; 9 positions agree with TRBD1. J was trimmed by 7 bases and V by 10 bases; bases with no gene match: 14. Germline CDR1 reads LNHDA; CDR2 reads SQIVND (reference sequence). CDR3 length: 14 residues. CDR3 residues: CAKVTGTGTGEQYF. The CDR3 DNA reads TGTGCCAAAGTAACCGGGACAGGGACGGGAGAGCAGTACTTC.

The chain carries TRBV9 and TRBJ1-3; D not certain. CDR3 length: 17 amino acids. V dropped 0 bases and J dropped 0 bases, with 13 bases sitting between them. Germline assignment: CDR1 SGDLS and CDR2 YYNGEE. CDR3 sequence (DNA): TGTGCCAGCAGCGTAGATGCTCGGCCGAGCTCTGGAAACACCATATATTTT. It translates to CASSVDARPSSGNTIYF.

This clone was seen only a few times. The V gene is TRBV2, the J gene TRBJ1-6; D call uncertain. The CDR3 loop spans 14 amino acids. Germline V gene sequence: CDR1 SNHLY, CDR2 FYNNEI. V shed 3 bases and J shed 6 bases, with 9 bases lying between them. The CDR3 spells CASSDRLANSPLHF. In DNA, the CDR3 is TGTGCCAGCAGTGATCGTCTAGCTAATTCACCCCTCCACTTT.

J is TRBJ2-1 and V is TRBV30, with D hard to call. Trimming stripped 2 bases from V and 0 bases from J, with 5 bases between. Germline assignment: CDR1 GTSNPN and CDR2 SVGIG (reference sequence). The CDR3 loop spans 13 amino acids. The CDR3 DNA follows: TGTGCCTGGAGTACGCGCTCCTACAATGAGCAGTTCTTC. Amino acids: CAWSTRSYNEQFF. Combining the CDR3 with reference TRBV30 and TRBJ2-1 gives the whole variable domain SQTIHQWPATLVQPVGSPLSLECTVEGTSNPNLYWYRQAAGRGLQLLFYSVGIGQISSEVPQNLSASRPQDRQFILSSKKLLLSDSGFYLCAWSTRSYNEQFFGPGTRLTVL.

This clone was counted between two and nine times. The V and J genes are TRBV5-4 and TRBJ2-7; 7 bases line up with TRBD1. V trimming: 0 bases; J trimming: 3 bases; junction bases outside the gene matches: 6. The CDR3 contains 15 residues. Germline CDR1 SGHNT, CDR2 YYREEE (reference sequence). This CDR3 is CASSLGLTGLYEQYF. CDR3 bases: TGTGCCAGCAGCTTGGGTTTGACAGGGCTCTACGAGCAGTACTTC.

V usage is TRBV7-9 and J usage is TRBJ2-1; D may match TRBD1 or TRBD2 (5 bases each). V lost 1 base, J lost 0 bases, and 10 bases lay in between. The CDR3 is 16 amino acids. Per germline, CDR1 SEHNR and CDR2 FQNEAQ (reference sequence). The CDR3 sequence is CASSLGSGSSYNEQFF. CDR3 in DNA: TGTGCCAGCAGCTTAGGTTCAGGGAGCTCCTACAATGAGCAGTTCTTC.

A single count supports this clone. This chain joins TRBV14 and TRBJ2-3; D is perhaps TRBD2 (5 bases). CDR1 is SGHDN, CDR2 FVKESK, per germline. This CDR3 spans 12 amino acids. Between the trimmed V and J ends, which lost 1 base and 8 bases, there was a span of 7 bases. The CDR3 bases are TGTGCCAGCAGCCAAGTTGCGGGTACGCAGTATTTT. Protein product: CASSQVAGTQYF. Full variable domain (rest looked up from reference TRBV14 and TRBJ2-3): EAGVTQFPSHSVIEKGQTVTLRCDPISGHDNLYWYRRVMGKEIKFLLHFVKESKQDESGMPNNRFLAERTGGTYSTLKVQPAELEDSGVYFCASSQVAGTQYFGPGTRLTVL.

By frequency in the sample, this clone is medium-sized (0.01 to 0.1%). The chain recombines TRBV2 with TRBJ1-2; 9 bases are shared with TRBD1. The CDR3 is 15 amino acids. Trimming took 4 bases from V and 3 from J; bases not matched to a gene: 6. Germline values: CDR1 SNHLY, CDR2 FYNNEI. The CDR3 spells CASSVGTGSDYGYTF. For the CDR3, the DNA is TGTGCCAGCAGTGTGGGGACAGGGTCGGACTATGGCTACACCTTC.

The chain carries TRBV15 and TRBJ1-1, with D hard to call. The CDR3 has 13 amino acids. Trimming cost V 3 bases and J 7 bases, with 12 bases left between them. Looked up from germline, CDR1 is LNHNV and CDR2 is YYDKDF (reference sequence). The CDR3 DNA is TGTGCCACCAGCAGGGGAGGGCAAGGTGAAGCTTTCTTT. This sequence encodes CATSRGGQGEAFF.

The chain recombines TRBV7-3 with TRBJ2-5, with no clear D. V was clipped by 4 bases and J by 7 bases, with 10 bases between them. The CDR3 loop spans 12 amino acids. From germline, CDR1 is SGHTA and CDR2 FQGTGA. The CDR3 DNA reads as TGTGCCAGCAGCTCCCGGACCGGGACCCAGTACTTC. Protein sequence: CASSSRTGTQYF. Full variable domain (missing parts from reference TRBV7-3 and TRBJ2-5): GAGVSQTPSNKVTEKGKYVELRCDPISGHTALYWYRQSLGQGPEFLIYFQGTGAADDSGLPNDRFFAVRPEGSVSTLKIQRTERGDSAVYLCASSSRTGTQYFGPGTRLLVL.

The rearrangement uses TRBV2 and TRBJ1-5; D not resolved. This CDR3 spans 14 amino acids. Trimming cost V 6 bases and J 4 bases, with 13 bases left between them. Germline V CDR1 and CDR2: SNHLY, FYNNEI. CDR3 loop: CASSSNPSNQPQHF. In DNA, the CDR3 is TGTGCCAGCAGCTCAAACCCCTCAAATCAGCCCCAGCATTTT.

The chain joins TRBV24-1 to TRBJ2-3; a possible D gene is TRBD2 (5 bases). The CDR3 is 14 amino acids. Germline CDR1 and CDR2: KGHDR and SFDVKD. V lost 5 bases and J 8 bases, leaving 16 bases between the germline ends. The CDR3 DNA sequence: TGTGCCACCAGTGCCTCCGCGACTATCCCTACGCAGTATTTT. As protein: CATSASATIPTQYF.

The rearrangement uses TRBV9 and TRBJ2-3; TRBD1 agrees at 9 bases. The V gene end was trimmed by 0 bases and the J gene end by 2 bases; junction bases not matched to a gene: 4. The CDR3 consists of 16 residues. Germline lookup yields CDR1 SGDLS and CDR2 YYNGEE. CDR3 sequence (DNA): TGTGCCAGCAGCGTAGTGGGACAGGGTAACACAGATACGCAGTATTTT. Its translation is CASSVVGQGNTDTQYF.

This clone showed up just a few times. This chain joins TRBV10-2 and TRBJ2-2; TRBD2 aligns across 7 bases. The junction had 4 bases not matched to a gene; V was cut back by 8 bases and J by 1 base. Germline V gene lookup returns CDR1 WSHSY and CDR2 SAAADI. The CDR3 length is 14 residues. CDR3 nucleotide sequence: TGCGCCAGCCGGGGCGGGGGGAACACCGGGGAGCTGTTTTTT. As protein: CASRGGGNTGELFF.